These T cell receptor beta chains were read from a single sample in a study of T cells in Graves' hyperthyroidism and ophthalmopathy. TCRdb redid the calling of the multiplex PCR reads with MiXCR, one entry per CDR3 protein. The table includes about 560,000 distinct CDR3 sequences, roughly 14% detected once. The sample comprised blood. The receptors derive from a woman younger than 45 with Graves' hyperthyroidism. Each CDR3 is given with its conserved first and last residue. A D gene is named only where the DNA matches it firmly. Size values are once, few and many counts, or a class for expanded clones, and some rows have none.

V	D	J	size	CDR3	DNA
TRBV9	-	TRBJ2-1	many	CASSPGTINEQFF	TGTGCCAGCAGCCCTGGGACCATTAATGAGCAGTTCTTC
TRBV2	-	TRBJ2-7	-	CASSRDGTYEQCF	TGTGCCAGCAGTCGGGACGGAACCTACGAGCAGTGCTTC
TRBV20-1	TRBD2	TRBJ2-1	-	CSASIAGWVFDEQFF	TGCAGTGCTAGTATAGCGGGATGGGTTTTCGATGAGCAGTTCTTC
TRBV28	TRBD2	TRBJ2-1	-	CASEPGGPYNEQFF	TGTGCCAGCGAACCGGGAGGGCCTTACAATGAGCAGTTCTTC
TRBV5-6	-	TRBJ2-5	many	CASSWTEETQYF	TGTGCCAGCAGCTGGACAGAAGAGACCCAGTACTTC
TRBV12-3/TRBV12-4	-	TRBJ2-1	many	CASKGDSYNEQFF	TGTGCCAGCAAGGGGGATTCTTACAATGAGCAGTTCTTC
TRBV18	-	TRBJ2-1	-	CASSPLRFSYNEQFF	TGTGCCAGCTCACCACTACGCTTTTCCTACAATGAGCAGTTCTTC
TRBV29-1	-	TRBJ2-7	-	CSVEQGRGEQYF	TGCAGCGTTGAACAGGGGAGGGGCGAGCAGTACTTC
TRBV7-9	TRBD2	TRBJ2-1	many	CASSLGPGLEDNEQFF	TGTGCCAGCAGCTTAGGCCCGGGACTAGAAGACAATGAGCAGTTCTTC
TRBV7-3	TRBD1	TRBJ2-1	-	CASSPRAGQGFNEQFF	TGTGCCAGCAGCCCCCGTGCTGGACAGGGGTTCAATGAGCAGTTCTTC
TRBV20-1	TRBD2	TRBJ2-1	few	CSAPRSGRDSYNEQFF	TGCAGTGCCCCACGCAGCGGGAGAGACAGTTACAATGAGCAGTTCTTC
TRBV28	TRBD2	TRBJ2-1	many	CASSPPAGVLYNEQFF	TGTGCCAGCAGTCCCCCAGCGGGAGTATTATACAATGAGCAGTTCTTC
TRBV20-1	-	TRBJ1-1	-	CSARVSLPTRGTEAFF	TGCAGTGCTAGAGTATCGTTACCTACAAGGGGAACTGAAGCTTTCTTT
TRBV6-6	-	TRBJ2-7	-	CASSYLGADTYEQYF	TGTGCCAGCAGTTACCTCGGGGCAGACACCTACGAGCAGTACTTC
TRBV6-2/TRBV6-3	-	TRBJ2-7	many	CASSYLGHRYEQYF	TGTGCCAGCAGTTACTTAGGGCATCGCTACGAGCAGTACTTC
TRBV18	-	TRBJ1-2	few	CASSPSQVGNYGYTF	TGTGCCAGCTCACCGTCCCAGGTCGGGAACTATGGCTACACCTTC
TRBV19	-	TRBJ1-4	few	CASTDRPATNEKLFF	TGTGCCAGTACCGACCGACCAGCAACTAATGAAAAACTGTTTTTT
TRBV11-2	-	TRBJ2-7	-	CASSLVPEYEQYF	TGTGCCAGCAGCTTGGTACCTGAGTACGAGCAGTACTTC
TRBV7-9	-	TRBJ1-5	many	CASSFGTTDQPQHF	TGTGCCAGCAGCTTCGGCACCACCGATCAGCCCCAGCATTTT
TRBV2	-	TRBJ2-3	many	CASSDRGSRTVTTQYF	TGTGCCAGCAGTGATCGGGGCAGCAGGACTGTTACGACGCAGTATTTT
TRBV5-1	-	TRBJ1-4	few	CASSPVATNEKLFF	TGCGCCAGCAGCCCGGTTGCAACTAATGAAAAACTGTTTTTT
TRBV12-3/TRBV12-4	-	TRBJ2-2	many	CASSLEQGGGSGELFF	TGTGCCAGCAGTCTGGAGCAGGGGGGGGGCAGCGGGGAGCTGTTTTTT
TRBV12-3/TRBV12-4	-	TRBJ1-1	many	CASSFWGARTEAFF	TGTGCCAGCAGTTTTTGGGGCGCACGGACTGAAGCTTTCTTT
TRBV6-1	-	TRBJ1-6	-	CASTSQVPYNSPLHF	TGTGCCAGCACCTCACAGGTCCCCTATAATTCACCCCTCCACTTT
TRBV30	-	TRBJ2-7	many	CAWSPGTPYEQYF	TGTGCCTGGAGTCCGGGGACCCCCTACGAGCAGTACTTC
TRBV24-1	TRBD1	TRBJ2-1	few	CATSDRGTGAYNEQFF	TGTGCCACCAGTGATCGCGGGACAGGGGCCTACAATGAGCAGTTCTTC
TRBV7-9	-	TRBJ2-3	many	CASSLQGGSSTDTQYF	TGTGCCAGCAGCTTACAAGGGGGATCGAGCACAGATACGCAGTATTTT
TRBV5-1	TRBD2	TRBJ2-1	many	CASNGGTSYNEQFF	TGCGCCAGCAATGGAGGGACTAGCTACAATGAGCAGTTCTTC
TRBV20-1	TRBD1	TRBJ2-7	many	CSWNRGDEQYF	TGCAGTTGGAACAGGGGCGACGAGCAGTACTTC
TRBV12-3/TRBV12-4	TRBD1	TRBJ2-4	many	CASSSLDRGNIQYF	TGTGCCAGCAGTTCCCTCGACAGGGGAAACATTCAGTACTTC
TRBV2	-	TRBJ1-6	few	CASNTLKGRYSPLHF	TGTGCCAGCAATACTCTTAAGGGCAGATATTCACCCCTCCACTTT
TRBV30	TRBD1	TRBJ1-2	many	CAWTAVETGMVGYTF	TGTGCCTGGACCGCGGTAGAGACAGGGATGGTTGGCTACACCTTC
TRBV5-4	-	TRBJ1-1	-	CASGSGREIDTEAFF	TGTGCCAGCGGGTCCGGGAGGGAGATCGACACTGAAGCTTTCTTT
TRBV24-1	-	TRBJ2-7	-	CATPKLLAFEQYF	TGTGCCACCCCCAAATTATTAGCGTTCGAGCAGTACTTC
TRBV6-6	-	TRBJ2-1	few	CASSYRASPSSYNEQFF	TGTGCCAGCAGTTACCGCGCTAGCCCGAGCTCCTACAATGAGCAGTTCTTC
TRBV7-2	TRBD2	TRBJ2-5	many	CASSSGLAGETQYF	TGTGCCAGCAGCTCAGGACTAGCGGGAGAGACCCAGTACTTC